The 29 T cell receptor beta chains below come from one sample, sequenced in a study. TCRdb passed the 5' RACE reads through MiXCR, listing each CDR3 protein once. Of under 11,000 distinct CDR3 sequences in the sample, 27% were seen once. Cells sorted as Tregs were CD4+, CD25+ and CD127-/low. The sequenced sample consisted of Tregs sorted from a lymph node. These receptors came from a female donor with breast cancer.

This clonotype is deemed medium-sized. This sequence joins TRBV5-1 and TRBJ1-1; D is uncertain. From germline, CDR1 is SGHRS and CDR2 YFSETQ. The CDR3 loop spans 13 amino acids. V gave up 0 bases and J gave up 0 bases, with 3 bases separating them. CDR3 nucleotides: TGCGCCAGCAGCTTGGTGGTGAACACTGAAGCTTTCTTT. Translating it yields CASSLVVNTEAFF. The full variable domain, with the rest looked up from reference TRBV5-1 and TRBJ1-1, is KAGVTQTPRYLIKTRGQQVTLSCSPISGHRSVSWYQQTPGQGLQFLFEYFSETQRNKGNFPGRFSGRQFSNSRSEMNVSTLELGDSALYLCASSLVVNTEAFFGQGTRLTVV.

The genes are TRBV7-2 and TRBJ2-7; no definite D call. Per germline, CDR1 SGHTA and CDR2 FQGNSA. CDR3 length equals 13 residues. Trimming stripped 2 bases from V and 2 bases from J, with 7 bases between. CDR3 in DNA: TGTGCCAGCAGCTTATTTGGGCCCTACGAGCAGTACTTC. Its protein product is CASSLFGPYEQYF.

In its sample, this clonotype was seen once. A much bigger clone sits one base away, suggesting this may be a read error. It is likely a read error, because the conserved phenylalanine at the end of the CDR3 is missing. DNA for the CDR3: TGTGCCAGCAAACCGGACAGGGGTCTCACCGGGGAGCTGTTTCTT. This gives the protein CASKPDRGLTGELFL. The rearrangement joins TRBV6-1 to TRBJ2-2; 9 bases agree with TRBD1. The length of the CDR3 is 15 residues. V shed 7 bases, J shed 4 bases, and the junction held 7 bases outside the gene matches. CDR1 is MNHNS, CDR2 SASEGT, per germline.

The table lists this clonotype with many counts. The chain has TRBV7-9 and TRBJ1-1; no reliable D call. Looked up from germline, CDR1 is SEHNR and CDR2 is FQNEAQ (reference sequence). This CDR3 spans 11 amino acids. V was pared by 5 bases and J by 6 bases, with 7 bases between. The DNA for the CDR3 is TGTGCCAGCAGCGTTGGGTCTGAAGCTTTCTTT. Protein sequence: CASSVGSEAFF. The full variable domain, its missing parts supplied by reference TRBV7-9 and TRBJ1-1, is DTGVSQNPRHKITKRGQNVTFRCDPISEHNRLYWYRQTLGQGPEFLTYFQNEAQLEKSRLLSDRFSAERPKGSFSTLEIQRTEQGDSAMYLCASSVGSEAFFGQGTRLTVV.

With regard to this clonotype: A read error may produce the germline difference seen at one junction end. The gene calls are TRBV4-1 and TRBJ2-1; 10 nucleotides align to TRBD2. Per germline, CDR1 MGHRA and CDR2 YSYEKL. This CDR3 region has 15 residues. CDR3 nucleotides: TGTGCCAGCAGCCAAGGGCTAACTAGCGGGGATGGGCAGTTCTTC. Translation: CASSQGLTSGDGQFF.

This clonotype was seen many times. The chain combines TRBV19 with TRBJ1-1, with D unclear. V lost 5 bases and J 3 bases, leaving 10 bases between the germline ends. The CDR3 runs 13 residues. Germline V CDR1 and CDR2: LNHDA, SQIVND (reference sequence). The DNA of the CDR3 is TGTGCCAGTAGTCCCCTGGGCGACACTGAAGCTTTCTTT. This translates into CASSPLGDTEAFF.

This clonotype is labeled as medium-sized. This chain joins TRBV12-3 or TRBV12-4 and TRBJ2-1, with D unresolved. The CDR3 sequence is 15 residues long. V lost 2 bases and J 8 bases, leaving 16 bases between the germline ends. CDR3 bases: TGTGCCAGCAGTTTACGGGCTAGGCCCTGGGATGAGCAGTTCTTC. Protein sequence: CASSLRARPWDEQFF.

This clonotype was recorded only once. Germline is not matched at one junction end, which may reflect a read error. CDR3 coding DNA: TGCAGCGCTAGGGACAGGGCGACCTACGAGCAGTACTTC. It encodes CSARDRATYEQYF. The rearrangement joins TRBV20-1 to TRBJ2-7; 9 bases map to TRBD1. Germline V gives CDR1 DFQATT, CDR2 SNEGSKA (reference sequence). The CDR3 totals 13 residues.

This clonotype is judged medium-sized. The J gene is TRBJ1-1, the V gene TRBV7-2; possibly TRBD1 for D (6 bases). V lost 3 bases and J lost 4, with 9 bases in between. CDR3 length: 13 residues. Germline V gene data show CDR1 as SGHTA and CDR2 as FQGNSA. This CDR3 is CASSFGGATEAFF. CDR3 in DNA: TGTGCCAGCAGCTTCGGGGGGGCCACTGAAGCTTTCTTT.

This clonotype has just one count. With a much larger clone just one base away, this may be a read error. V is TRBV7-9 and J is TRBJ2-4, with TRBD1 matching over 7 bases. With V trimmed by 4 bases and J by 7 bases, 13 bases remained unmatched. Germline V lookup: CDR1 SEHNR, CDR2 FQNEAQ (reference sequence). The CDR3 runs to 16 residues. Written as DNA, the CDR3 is TGTGCCAGCAGCTCAGGGCCTCACACCAGGGGGAACATTCAGTACTTC. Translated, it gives CASSSGPHTRGNIQYF.

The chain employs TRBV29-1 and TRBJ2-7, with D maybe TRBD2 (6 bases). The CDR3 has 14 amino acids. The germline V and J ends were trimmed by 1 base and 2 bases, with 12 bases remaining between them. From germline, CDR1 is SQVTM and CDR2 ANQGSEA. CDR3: CSVEGFGTPYEQYF. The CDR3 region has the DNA TGCAGCGTTGAAGGGTTCGGGACTCCCTACGAGCAGTACTTC.

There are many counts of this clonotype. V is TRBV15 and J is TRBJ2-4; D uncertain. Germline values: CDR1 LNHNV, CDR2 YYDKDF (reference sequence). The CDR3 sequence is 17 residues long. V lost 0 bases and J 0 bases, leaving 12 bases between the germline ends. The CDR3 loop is CATSRDWETLAKNIQYF. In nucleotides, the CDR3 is TGTGCCACCAGCAGAGATTGGGAAACTCTAGCCAAAAACATTCAGTACTTC.

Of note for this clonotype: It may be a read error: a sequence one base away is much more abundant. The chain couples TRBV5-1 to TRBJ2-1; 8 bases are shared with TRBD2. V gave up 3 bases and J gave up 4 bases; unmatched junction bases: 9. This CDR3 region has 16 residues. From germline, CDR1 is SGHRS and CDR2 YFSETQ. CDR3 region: CASSSSGGDSYNEQFF. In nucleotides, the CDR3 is TGCGCCAGCAGCTCGTCGGGGGGGGATAGTTACAATGAGCAGTTCTTC.

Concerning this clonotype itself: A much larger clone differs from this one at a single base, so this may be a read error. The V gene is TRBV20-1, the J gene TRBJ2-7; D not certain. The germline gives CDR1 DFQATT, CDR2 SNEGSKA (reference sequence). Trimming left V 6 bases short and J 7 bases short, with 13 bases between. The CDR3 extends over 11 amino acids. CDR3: CSAPHLKEQYF. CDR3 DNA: TGCAGTGCCCCGCATCTAAAGGAGCAGTACTTC.

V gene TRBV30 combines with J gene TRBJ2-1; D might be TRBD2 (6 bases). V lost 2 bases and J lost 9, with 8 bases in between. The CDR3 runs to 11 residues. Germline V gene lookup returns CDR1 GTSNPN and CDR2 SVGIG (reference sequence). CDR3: CAWSSGVEQFF. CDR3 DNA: TGTGCCTGGAGTTCGGGAGTTGAGCAGTTCTTC.

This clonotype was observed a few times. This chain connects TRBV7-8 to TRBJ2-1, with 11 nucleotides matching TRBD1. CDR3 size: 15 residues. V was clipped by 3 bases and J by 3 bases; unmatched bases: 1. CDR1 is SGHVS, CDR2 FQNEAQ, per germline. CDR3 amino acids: CASSLDRGLYNEQFF. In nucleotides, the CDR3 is TGTGCCAGCAGCTTGGACAGGGGGCTCTACAATGAGCAGTTCTTC.

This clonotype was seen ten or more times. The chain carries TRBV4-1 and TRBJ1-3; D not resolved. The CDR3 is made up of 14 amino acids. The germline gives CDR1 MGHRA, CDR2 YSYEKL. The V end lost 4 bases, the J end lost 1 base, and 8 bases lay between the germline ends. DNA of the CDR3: TGCGCCAGCAGCCCCCTCATATCTGGAAACACCATATATTTT. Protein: CASSPLISGNTIYF.

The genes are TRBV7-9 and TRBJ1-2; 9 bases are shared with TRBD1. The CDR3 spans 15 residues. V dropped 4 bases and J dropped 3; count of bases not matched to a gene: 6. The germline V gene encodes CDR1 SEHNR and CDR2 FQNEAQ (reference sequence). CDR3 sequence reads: CASSSKWTGDYGYTF. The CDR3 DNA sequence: TGTGCCAGCAGCTCTAAGTGGACAGGGGACTATGGCTACACCTTC.

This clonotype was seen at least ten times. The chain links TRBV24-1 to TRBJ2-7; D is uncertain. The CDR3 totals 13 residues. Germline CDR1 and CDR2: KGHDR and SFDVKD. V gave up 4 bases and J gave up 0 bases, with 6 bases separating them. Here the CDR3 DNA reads TGTGCCACCAGTGACCCCTCCTCCTACGAGCAGTACTTC. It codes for CATSDPSSYEQYF.

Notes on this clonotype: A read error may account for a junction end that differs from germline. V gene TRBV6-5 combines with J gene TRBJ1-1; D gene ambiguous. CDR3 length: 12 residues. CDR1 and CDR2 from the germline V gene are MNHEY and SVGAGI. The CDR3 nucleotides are TGTACCAGCAAGGGCGAGAACACTGAAGCTTTCTTT. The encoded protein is CTSKGENTEAFF.

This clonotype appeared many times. CDR3 amino acids: CASSALLAATAGEQFF. The CDR3, as DNA: TGTGCCAGCAGTGCCCTACTAGCGGCCACCGCCGGGGAGCAGTTCTTC. The chain joins TRBV6-6 to TRBJ2-1, with 8 bases matching TRBD2. The CDR3 totals 16 residues. Trimming removed 5 bases from V and 10 bases from J; junction bases left unmatched: 16. Germline CDR1 reads MNHNY; CDR2 reads SVGAGI (reference sequence).

This CDR3 is CASRGGMGLAGYNEQFF. CDR3 sequence (DNA): TGTGCCAGCAGAGGGGGCATGGGACTAGCGGGGTACAATGAGCAGTTCTTC. V usage is TRBV2 and J usage is TRBJ2-1; 13 bases are shared with TRBD2. The junction had 9 bases not matched to a gene; V was cut back by 6 bases and J by 4 bases. There are 17 residues in the CDR3. CDR1 is SNHLY and CDR2 is FYNNEI in the germline V gene.

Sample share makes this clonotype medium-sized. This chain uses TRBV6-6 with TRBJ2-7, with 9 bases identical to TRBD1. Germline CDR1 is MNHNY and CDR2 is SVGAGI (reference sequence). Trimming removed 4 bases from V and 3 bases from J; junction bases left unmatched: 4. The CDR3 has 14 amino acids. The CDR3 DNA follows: TGTGCCAGCAGTTCCCCGGGACAGGGCTACGAGCAGTACTTC. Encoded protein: CASSSPGQGYEQYF.

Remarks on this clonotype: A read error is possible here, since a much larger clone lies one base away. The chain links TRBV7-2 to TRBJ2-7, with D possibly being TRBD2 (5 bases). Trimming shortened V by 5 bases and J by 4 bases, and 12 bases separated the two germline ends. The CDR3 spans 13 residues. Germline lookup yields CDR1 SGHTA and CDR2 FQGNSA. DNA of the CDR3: TGTGCCAGCAGCAACAGCTCGGGGTACGAGCAGTACTTC. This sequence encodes CASSNSSGYEQYF.

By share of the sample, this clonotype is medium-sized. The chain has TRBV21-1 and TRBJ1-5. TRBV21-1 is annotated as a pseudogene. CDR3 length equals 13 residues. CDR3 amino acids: CASSRQRNQPQHF. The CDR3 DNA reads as TGTGCCAGCAGTCGACAACGCAATCAGCCCCAGCATTTT.

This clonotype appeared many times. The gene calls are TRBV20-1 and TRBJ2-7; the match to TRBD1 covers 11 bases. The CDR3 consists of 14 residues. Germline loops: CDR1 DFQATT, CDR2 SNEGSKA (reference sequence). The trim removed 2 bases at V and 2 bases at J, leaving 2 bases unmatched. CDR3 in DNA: TGCAGTGCTAGAAGGGGACAGGGGGCCTACGAGCAGTACTTC. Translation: CSARRGQGAYEQYF.

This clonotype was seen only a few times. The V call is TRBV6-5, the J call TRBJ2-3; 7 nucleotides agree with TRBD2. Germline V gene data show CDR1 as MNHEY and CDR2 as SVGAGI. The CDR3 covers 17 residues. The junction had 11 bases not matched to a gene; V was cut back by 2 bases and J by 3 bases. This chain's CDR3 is CASSYNPRETGTDTQYF. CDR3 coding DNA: TGTGCCAGCAGTTACAACCCGCGGGAGACCGGGACAGATACGCAGTATTTT.

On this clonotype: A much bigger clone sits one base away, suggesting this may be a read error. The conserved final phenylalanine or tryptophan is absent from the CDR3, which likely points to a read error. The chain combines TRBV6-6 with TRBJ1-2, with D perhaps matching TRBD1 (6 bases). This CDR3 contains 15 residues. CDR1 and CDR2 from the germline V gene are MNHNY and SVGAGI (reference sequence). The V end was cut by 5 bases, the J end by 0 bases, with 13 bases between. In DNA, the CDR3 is TGTGCCAGCAGTACGGGGGGCGAAACTAACTATGGCTACACCTCC. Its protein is CASSTGGETNYGYTS.

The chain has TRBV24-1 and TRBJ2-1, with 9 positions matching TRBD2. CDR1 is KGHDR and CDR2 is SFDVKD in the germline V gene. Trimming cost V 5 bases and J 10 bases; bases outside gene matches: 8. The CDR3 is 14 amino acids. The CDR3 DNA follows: TGTGCCACCAGTGTCTCCGGGACTAGCCGGGAGCAGTTCTTC. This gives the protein CATSVSGTSREQFF.